This TCR beta chain was recovered during a study of lymphopenia after photon versus proton radiotherapy. The study, taken as a whole, reports: Post-nadir diversity loss with photons came from oligoclonal expansion, particularly CD8+ Temra cells. Photon-treated patients lost naive T cells and TCR diversity; proton-treated stayed stable.

Assay: immunoSEQ multiplex PCR; the TCRdb copy retains only in-frame clones and omits some. The data contain 15,000 to 20,000 clones, around 90% of them singletons. With respect to this clone: The antigen is unknown.

The CDR3 has 13 amino acids. Trimming shortened V by 3 bases and J by 4 bases, and 10 bases separated the two germline ends. Germline CDR1 SGDLS, CDR2 YYNGEE. The input for sequencing was peripheral blood, taken from a patient treated with photon-based radiotherapy. The source is a woman in her 40s with cholangiocarcinoma. The chain recombines TRBV9 with TRBJ1-2, with D possibly being TRBD1 (5 bases). CDR3 in amino acids: CASSDGGGYGYTF. The DNA for the CDR3 is TGTGCCAGCAGCGACGGGGGTGGCTATGGCTACACCTTC.